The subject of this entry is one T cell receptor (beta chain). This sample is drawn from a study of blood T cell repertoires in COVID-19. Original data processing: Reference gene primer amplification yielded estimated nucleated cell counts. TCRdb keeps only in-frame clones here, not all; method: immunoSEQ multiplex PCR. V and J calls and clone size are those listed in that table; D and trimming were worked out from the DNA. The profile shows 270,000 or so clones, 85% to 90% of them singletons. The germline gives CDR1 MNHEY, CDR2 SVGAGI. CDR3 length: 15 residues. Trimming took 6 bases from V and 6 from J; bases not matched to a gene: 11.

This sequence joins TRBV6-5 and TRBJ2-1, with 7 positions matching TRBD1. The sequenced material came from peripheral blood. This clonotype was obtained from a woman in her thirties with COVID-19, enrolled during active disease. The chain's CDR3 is CASSRLGQIRNEQFF. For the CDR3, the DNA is TGTGCCAGCAGCCGCCTGGGACAGATCCGCAATGAGCAGTTCTTC.